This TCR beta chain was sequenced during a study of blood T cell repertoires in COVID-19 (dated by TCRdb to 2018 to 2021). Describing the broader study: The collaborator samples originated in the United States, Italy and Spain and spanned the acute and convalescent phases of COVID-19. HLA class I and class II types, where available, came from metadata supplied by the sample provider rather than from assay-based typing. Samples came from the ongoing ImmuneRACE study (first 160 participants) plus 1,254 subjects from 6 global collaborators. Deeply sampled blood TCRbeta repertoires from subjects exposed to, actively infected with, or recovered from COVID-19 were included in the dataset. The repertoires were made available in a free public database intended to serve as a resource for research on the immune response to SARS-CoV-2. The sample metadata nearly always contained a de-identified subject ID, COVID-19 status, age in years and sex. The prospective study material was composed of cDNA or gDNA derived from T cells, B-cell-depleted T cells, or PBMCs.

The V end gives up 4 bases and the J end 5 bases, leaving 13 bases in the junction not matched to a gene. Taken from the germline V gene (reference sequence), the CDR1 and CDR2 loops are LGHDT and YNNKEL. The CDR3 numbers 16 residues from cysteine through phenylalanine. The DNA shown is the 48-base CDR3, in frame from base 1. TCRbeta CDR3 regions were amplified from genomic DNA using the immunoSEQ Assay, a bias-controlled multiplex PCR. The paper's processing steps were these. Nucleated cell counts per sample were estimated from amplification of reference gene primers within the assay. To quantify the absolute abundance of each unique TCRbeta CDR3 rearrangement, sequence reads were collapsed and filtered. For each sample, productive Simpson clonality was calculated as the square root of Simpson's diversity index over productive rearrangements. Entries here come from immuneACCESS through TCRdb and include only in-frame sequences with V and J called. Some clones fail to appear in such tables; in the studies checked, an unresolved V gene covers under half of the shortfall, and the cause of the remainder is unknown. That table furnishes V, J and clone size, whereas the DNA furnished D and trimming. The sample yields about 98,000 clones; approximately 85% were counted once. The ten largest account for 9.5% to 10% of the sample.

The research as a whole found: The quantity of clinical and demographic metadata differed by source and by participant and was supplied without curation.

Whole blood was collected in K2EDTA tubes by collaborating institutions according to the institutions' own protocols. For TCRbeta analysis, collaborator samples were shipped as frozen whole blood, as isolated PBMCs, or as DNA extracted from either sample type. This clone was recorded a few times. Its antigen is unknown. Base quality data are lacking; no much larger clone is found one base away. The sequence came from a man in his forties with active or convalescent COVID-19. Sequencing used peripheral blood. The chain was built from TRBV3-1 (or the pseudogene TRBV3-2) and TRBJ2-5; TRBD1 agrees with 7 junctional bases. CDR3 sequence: CASSPRITGAGETQYF. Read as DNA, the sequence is TGTGCCAGCAGCCCCCGAATCACAGGGGCGGGTGAGACCCAGTACTTC.